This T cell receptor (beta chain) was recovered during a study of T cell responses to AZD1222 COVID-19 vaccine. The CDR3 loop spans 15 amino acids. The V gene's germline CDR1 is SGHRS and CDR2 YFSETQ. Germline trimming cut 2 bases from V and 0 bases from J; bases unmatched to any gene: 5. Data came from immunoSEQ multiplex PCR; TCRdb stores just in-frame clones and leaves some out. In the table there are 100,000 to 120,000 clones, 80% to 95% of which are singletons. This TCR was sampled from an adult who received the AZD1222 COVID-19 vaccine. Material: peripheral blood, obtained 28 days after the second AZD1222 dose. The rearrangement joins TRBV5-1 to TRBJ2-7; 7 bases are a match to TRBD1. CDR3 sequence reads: CASSLRQGPSYEQYF. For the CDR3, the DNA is TGCGCCAGCAGCTTACGACAGGGACCCTCCTACGAGCAGTACTTC.